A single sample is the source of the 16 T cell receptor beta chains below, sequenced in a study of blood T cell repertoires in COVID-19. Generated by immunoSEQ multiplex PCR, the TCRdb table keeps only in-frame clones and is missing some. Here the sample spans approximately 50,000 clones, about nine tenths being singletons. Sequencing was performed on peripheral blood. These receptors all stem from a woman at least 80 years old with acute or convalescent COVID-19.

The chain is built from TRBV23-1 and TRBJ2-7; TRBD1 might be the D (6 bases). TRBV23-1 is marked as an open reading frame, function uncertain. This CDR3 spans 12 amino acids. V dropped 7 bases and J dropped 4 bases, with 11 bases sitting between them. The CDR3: CASKGHPYEQYV. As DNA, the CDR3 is TGCGCCAGCAAGGGACACCCTTACGAGCAGTACGTC.

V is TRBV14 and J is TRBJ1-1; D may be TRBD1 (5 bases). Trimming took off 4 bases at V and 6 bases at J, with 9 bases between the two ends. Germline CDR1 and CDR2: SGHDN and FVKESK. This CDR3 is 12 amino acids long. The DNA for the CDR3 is TGTGCCAGCAGCCCTACGGGGGCTGAAGCTTTCTTT. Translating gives CASSPTGAEAFF.

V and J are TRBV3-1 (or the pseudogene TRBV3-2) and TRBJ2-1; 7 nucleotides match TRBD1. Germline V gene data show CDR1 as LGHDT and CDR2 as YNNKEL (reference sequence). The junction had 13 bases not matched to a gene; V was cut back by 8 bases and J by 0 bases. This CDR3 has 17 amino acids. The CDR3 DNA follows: TGTGCCAGCTCAGAGGGTAGGGGGCTAACCTCCTACAATGAGCAGTTCTTC. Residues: CASSEGRGLTSYNEQFF.

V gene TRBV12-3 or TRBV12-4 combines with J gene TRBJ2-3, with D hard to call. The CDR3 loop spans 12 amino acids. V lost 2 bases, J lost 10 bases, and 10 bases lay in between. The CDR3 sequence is CASSLSYPSQYF. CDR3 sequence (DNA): TGTGCCAGCAGTTTAAGCTACCCCTCGCAGTATTTT.

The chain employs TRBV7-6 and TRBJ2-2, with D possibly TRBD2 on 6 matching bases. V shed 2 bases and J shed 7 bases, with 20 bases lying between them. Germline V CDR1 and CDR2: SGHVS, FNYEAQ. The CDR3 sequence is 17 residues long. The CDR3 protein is CASSLRDLARGGGELFF. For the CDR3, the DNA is TGTGCCAGCAGCTTAAGGGACCTAGCGAGAGGCGGCGGGGAGCTGTTTTTT.

The CDR3 DNA reads TGTGCCAGCAGCCCCTTCCCAGCAGAGGCAGCTTTCTTT. As protein: CASSPFPAEAAFF. V is TRBV3-1 (or the pseudogene TRBV3-2) and J is TRBJ1-1; D unresolved. Germline lookup yields CDR1 LGHDT and CDR2 YNNKEL (reference sequence). Trimming stripped 4 bases from V and 10 bases from J, with 16 bases between. The CDR3 is 13 residues long.

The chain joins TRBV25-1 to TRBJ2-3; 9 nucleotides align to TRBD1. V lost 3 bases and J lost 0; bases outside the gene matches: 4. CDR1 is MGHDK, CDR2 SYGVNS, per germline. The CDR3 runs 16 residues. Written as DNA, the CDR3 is TGTGCCAGCAGTGATCCGGGACAGGGAAGCACAGATACGCAGTATTTT. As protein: CASSDPGQGSTDTQYF.

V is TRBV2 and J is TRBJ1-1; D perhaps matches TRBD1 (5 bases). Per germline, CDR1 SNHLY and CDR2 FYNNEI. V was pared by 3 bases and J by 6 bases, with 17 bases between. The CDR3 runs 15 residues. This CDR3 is CASSEEFAGWAEAFF. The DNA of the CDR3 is TGTGCCAGCAGTGAGGAGTTCGCAGGGTGGGCTGAAGCTTTCTTT.

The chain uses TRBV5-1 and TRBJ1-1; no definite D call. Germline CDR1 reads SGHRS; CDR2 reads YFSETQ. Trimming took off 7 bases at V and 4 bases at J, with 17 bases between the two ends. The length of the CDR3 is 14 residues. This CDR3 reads CASRTNAVGTEAFF. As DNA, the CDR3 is TGCGCCAGCCGAACGAATGCGGTGGGCACTGAAGCTTTCTTT.

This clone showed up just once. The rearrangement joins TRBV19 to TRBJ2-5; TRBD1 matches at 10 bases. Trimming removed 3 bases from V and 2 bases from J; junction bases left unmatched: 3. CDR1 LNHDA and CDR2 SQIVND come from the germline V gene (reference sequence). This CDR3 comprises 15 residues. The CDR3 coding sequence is TGTGCCAGTAGTATGGTGGGACAGGGGCAAGAGACCCAGTACTTC. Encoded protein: CASSMVGQGQETQYF.

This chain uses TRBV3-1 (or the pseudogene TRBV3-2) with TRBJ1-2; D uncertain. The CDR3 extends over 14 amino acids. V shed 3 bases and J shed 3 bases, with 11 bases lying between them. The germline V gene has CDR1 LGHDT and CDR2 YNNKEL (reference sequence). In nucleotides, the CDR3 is TGTGCCAGCAGCCAGTTGGTGGCGGACTATGGCTACACCTTC. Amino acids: CASSQLVADYGYTF.

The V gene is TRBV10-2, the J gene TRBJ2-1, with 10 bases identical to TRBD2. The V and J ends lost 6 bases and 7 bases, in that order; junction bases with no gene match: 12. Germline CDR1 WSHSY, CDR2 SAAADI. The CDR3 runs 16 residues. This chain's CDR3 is CASRVNPGLAINEQFF. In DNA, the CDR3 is TGCGCCAGCAGGGTCAACCCGGGACTAGCGATTAATGAGCAGTTCTTC.

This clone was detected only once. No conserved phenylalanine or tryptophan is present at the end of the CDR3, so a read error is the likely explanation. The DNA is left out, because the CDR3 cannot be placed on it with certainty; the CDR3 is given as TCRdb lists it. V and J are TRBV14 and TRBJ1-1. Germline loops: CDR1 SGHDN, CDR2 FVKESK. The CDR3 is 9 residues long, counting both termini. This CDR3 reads CASSQSTRK.

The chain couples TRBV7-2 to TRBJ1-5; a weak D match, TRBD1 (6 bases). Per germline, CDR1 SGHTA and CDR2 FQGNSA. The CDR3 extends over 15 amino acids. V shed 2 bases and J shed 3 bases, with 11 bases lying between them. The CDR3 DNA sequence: TGTGCCAGCAGCTTAATGGGGGGGCTCAATCAGCCCCAGCATTTT. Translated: CASSLMGGLNQPQHF. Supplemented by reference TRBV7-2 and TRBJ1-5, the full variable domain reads GAGVSQSPSNKVTEKGKDVELRCDPISGHTALYWYRQSLGQGLEFLIYFQGNSAPDKSGLPSDRFSAERTGGSVSTLTIQRTQQEDSAVYLCASSLMGGLNQPQHFGDGTRLSIL.

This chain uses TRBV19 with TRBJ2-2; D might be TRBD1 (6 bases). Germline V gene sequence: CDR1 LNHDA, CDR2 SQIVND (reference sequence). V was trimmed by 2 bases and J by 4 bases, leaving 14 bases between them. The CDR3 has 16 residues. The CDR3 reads CASSIFGQMGTGELFF. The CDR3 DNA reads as TGTGCCAGTAGTATATTCGGACAGATGGGCACCGGGGAGCTGTTTTTT.

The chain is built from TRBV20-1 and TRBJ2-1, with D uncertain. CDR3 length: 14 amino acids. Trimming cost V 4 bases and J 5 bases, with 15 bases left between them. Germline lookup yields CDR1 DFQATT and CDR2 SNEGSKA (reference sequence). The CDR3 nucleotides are TGCAGTGCTACTGACTCTCTAGAAGACAATGAGCAGTTCTTC. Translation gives CSATDSLEDNEQFF.